This T cell receptor (beta chain) was captured in a study of cytomegalovirus exposure and HLA in healthy donors. In the case of this clone: What it binds is not known.

Study outcomes and limitations: The authors enumerated under 200 TCR beta chains as linked to cytomegalovirus.

The V gene's germline CDR1 is MNHEY and CDR2 SMNVEV (reference sequence). Trimming left V 0 bases short and J 5 bases short, with 16 bases between. This CDR3 comprises 16 residues. Clones were read by immunoSEQ multiplex PCR, and TCRdb kept only the in-frame ones, dropping some. Counted here are approximately 280,000 clones, 70% to 90% occurring once; the ten biggest clones make up 0.92%. The genes are TRBV27 and TRBJ2-5; D gene unclear. The sequenced material came from PBMCs. The origin of this receptor is a woman aged 18-29 years in good health and CMV-seronegative. The CDR3 DNA reads as TGTGCCAGCAGTTTATCGATGGTGGCCGGAGTGGAGACCCAGTACTTC. This gives the protein CASSLSMVAGVETQYF.